There are a few counts of the clone carrying this TCR beta chain. These data originate in a study of CD8+ T cells in alopecia areata. Treatment specified: oral pan-JAK inhibitor, 5-10 mg twice daily. CD4+ and CD8+ T cells were sorted from PBMCs. RNA was extracted and reverse transcribed into cDNA as the sequencing template. Only in-frame clones appear in the TCRdb table, and some are missing; sequencing was by immunoSEQ multiplex PCR. Of tens of thousands of clones in the sample, approximately 29% were seen once. Germline V CDR1 and CDR2: SQVTM, ANQGSEA. V was pared by 4 bases and J by 6 bases, with 10 bases between. The CDR3 covers 11 residues.

This sequence originates from a human donor with alopecia areata. The chain employs TRBV29-1 and TRBJ2-7; D is possibly TRBD1 or TRBD2 (5 bases each). The material was CD8+ T cells sorted from blood, obtained at week 4, from a patient treated with tofacitinib. The CDR3 protein is CSVGGNREQYF. DNA for the CDR3: TGCAGCGTTGGGGGGAACCGCGAGCAGTACTTC.